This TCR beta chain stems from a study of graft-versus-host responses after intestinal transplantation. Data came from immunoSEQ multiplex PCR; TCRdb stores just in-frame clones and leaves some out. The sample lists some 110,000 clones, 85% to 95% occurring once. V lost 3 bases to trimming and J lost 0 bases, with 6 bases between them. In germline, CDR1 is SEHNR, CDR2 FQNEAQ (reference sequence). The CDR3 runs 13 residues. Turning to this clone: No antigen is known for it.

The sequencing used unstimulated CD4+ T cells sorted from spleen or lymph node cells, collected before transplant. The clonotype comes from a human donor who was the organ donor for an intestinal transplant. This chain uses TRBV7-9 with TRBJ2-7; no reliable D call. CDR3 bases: TGTGCCAGCAGCTTGTACACCTCCTACGAGCAGTACTTC. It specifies CASSLYTSYEQYF.